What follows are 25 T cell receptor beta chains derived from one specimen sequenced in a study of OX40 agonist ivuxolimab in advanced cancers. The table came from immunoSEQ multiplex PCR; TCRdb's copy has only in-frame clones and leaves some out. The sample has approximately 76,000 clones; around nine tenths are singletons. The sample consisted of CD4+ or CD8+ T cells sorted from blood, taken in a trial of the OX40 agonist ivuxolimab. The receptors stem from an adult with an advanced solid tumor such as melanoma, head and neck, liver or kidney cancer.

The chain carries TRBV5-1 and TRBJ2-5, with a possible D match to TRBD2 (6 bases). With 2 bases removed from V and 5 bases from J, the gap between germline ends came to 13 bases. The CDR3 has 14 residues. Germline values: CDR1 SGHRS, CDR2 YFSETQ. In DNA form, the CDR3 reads TGCGCCAGCAGCTTAGGACACGGAGGGGAGACCCAGTACTTC. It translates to CASSLGHGGETQYF.

The CDR3 sequence is CASRETSGSPNEQFF. The CDR3, as DNA: TGTGCCAGCAGAGAGACTAGCGGGAGTCCTAATGAGCAGTTCTTC. The chain recombines TRBV2 with TRBJ2-1, with TRBD2 matching 12 bases. J was trimmed by 7 bases and V by 6 bases; bases with no gene match: 7. The germline gives CDR1 SNHLY, CDR2 FYNNEI. This CDR3 is 15 amino acids long.

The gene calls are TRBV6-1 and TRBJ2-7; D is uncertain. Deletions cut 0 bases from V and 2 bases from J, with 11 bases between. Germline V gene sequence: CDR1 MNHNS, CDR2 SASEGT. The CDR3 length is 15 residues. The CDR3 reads CASSEARPDTYEQYF. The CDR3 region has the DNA TGTGCCAGCAGTGAAGCCAGGCCAGACACCTACGAGCAGTACTTC.

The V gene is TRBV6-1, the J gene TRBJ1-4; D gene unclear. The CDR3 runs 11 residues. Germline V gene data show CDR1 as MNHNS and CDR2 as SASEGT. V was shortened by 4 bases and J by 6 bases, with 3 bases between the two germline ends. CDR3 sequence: CASSADEKLFF. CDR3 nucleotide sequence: TGTGCCAGCAGTGCAGATGAAAAACTGTTTTTT.

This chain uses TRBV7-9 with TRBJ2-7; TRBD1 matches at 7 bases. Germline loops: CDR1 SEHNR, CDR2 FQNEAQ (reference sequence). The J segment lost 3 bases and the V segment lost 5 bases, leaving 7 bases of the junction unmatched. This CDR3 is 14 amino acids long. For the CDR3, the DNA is TGTGCCAGCAGCCGAGACAGGGCGGGCTACGAGCAGTACTTC. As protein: CASSRDRAGYEQYF.

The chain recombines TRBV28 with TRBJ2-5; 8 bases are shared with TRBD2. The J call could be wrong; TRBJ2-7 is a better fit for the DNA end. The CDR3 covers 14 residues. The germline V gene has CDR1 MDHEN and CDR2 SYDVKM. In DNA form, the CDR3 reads TGTGCCAGCACTCCACATAGCGGGACCTACGAGCAGTACTTC. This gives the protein CASTPHSGTYEQYF.

Here the CDR3 DNA reads TGTGCCAGCAGCTCACCCCGGACTAGCGGGAGTATAGCCGGGGAGCTGTTTTTT. Translated, it gives CASSSPRTSGSIAGELFF. The V gene is TRBV28, the J gene TRBJ2-2, with 13 bases aligning to TRBD2. This CDR3 contains 18 residues. V shed 6 bases, J shed 6 bases, and the junction held 13 bases outside the gene matches. The V gene's germline CDR1 is MDHEN and CDR2 SYDVKM.

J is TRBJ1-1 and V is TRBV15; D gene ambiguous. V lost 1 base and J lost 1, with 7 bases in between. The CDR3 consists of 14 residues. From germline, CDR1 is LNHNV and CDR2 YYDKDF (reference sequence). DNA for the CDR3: TGTGCCACCAGCAGAGGCAAACCGAACACTGAAGCTTTCTTT. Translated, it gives CATSRGKPNTEAFF.

Here the CDR3 reads CASSYSYGALYEQYF. Written as DNA, the CDR3 is TGTGCCAGCAGTTACTCCTACGGGGCCTTATACGAGCAGTACTTC. The J gene is TRBJ2-7, the V gene TRBV6-5; TRBD1 or TRBD2 may be the D gene (5 bases each). Trimming shortened V by 0 bases and J by 4 bases, and 13 bases separated the two germline ends. This CDR3 is built from 15 residues. Germline CDR1 MNHEY, CDR2 SVGAGI.

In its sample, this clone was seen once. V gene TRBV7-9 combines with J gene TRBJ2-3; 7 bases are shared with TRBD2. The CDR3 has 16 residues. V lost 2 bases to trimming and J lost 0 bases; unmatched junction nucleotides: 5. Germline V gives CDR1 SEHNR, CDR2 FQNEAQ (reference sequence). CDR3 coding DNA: TGTGCCAGCAGCTTATGGCCTAGCGGTAGCACAGATACGCAGTATTTT. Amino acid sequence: CASSLWPSGSTDTQYF.

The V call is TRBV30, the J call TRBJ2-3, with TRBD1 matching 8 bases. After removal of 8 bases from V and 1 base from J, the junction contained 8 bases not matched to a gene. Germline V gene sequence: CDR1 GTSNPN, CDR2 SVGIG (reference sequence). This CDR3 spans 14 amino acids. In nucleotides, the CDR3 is TGTGCCGGGGGACCGGGACAGGGCACAGATACGCAGTATTTT. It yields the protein CAGGPGQGTDTQYF.

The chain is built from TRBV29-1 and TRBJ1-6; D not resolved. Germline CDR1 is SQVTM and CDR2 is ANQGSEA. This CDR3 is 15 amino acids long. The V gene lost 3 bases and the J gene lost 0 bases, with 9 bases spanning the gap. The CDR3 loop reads CSVEREISYNSPLHF. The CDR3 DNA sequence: TGCAGCGTTGAGAGAGAAATCTCCTATAATTCACCCCTCCACTTT.

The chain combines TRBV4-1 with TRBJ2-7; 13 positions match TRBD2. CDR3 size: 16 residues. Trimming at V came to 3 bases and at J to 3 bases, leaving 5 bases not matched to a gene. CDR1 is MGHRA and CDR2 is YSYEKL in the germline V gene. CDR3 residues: CASSHGGLAGSYEQYF. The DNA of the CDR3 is TGCGCCAGCAGCCACGGGGGACTAGCGGGAAGCTACGAGCAGTACTTC.

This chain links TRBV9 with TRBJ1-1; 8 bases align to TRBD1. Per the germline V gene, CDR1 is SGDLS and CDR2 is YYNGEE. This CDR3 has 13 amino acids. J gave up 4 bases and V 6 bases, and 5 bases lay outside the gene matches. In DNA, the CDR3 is TGTGCCAGCAACGACAGGGGTGGCACTGAAGCTTTCTTT. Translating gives CASNDRGGTEAFF.

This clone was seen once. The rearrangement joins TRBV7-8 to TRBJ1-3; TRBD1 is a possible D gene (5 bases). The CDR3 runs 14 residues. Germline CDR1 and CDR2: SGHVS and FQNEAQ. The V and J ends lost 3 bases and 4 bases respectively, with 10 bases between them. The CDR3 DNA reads TGTGCCAGCAGCTTCAGGGAGACAGGAAACACCATATATTTT. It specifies CASSFRETGNTIYF.

CDR3 in amino acids: CASSLSFSGIYEQYF. Written as DNA, the CDR3 is TGTGCCAGCAGTTTATCTTTTTCAGGGATCTACGAGCAGTACTTC. The chain carries TRBV27 and TRBJ2-7; weak D call: TRBD1 (5 bases). V lost 0 bases and J 3 bases, leaving 12 bases between the germline ends. Germline V CDR1 and CDR2: MNHEY, SMNVEV (reference sequence). The CDR3 loop spans 15 amino acids.

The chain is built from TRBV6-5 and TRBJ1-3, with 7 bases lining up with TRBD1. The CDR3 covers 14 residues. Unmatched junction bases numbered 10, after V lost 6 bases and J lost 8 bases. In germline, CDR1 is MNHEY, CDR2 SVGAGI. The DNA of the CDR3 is TGTGCCAGCAGCCTTCTAGGGGGCTTGGACACCATATATTTT. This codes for CASSLLGGLDTIYF.

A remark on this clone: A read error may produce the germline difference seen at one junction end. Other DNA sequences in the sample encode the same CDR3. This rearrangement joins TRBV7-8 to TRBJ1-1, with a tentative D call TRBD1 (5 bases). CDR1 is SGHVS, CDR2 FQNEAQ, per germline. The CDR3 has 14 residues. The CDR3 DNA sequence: TGCGCCAGCAGCTTAGACAGCGCGACCTCGGGCGCTTTCTTT. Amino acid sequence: CASSLDSATSGAFF.

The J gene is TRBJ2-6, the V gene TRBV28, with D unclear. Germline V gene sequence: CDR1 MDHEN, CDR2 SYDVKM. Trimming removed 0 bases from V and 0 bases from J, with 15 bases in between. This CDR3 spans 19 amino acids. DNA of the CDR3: TGTGCCAGCAGTTTATGGGCCGCGACGGCCTCCTCTGGGGCCAACGTCCTGACTTTC. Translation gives CASSLWAATASSGANVLTF.

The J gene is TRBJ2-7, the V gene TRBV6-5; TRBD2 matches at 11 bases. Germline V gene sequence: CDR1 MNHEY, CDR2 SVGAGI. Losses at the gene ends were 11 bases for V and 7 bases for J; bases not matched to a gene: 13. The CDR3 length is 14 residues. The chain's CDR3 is CASSGLAGGLEQYF. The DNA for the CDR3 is TGTGCCTCCAGTGGGCTAGCGGGAGGTCTGGAGCAGTACTTC.

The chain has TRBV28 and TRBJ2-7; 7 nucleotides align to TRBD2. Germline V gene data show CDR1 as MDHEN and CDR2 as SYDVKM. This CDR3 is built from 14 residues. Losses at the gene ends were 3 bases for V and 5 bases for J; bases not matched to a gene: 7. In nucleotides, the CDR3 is TGTGCCAGCAGTTTGGGCGGGAGTTCGGACGAGCAGTACTTC. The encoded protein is CASSLGGSSDEQYF.

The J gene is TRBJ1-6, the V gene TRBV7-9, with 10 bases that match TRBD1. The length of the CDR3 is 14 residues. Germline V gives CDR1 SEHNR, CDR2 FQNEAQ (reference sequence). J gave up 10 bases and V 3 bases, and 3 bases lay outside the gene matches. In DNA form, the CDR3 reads TGTGCCAGCAGCTTGGGGACAGGGGCCTCACCCCTCCACTTT. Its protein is CASSLGTGASPLHF. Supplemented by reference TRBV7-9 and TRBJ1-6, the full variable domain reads DTGVSQNPRHKITKRGQNVTFRCDPISEHNRLYWYRQTLGQGPEFLTYFQNEAQLEKSRLLSDRFSAERPKGSFSTLEIQRTEQGDSAMYLCASSLGTGASPLHFGNGTRLTVT.

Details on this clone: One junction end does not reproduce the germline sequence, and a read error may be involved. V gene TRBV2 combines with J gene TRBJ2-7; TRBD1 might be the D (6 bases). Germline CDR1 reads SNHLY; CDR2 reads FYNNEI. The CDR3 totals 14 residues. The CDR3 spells CVSSLQGTFYEQYF. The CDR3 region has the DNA TGTGTCAGCAGTCTCCAGGGGACCTTCTACGAGCAGTACTTC.

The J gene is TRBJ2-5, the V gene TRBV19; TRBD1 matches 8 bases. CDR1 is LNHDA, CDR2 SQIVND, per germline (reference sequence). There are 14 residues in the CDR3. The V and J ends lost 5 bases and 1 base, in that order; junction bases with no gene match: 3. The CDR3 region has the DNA TGTGCCAGTAGTGGGGGACAGGCCCAAGAGACCCAGTACTTC. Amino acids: CASSGGQAQETQYF.

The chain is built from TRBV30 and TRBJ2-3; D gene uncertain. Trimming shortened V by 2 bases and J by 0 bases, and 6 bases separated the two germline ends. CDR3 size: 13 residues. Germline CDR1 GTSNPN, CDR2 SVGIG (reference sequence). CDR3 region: CAWSWSSTDTQYF. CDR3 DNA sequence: TGTGCCTGGAGTTGGTCTAGCACAGATACGCAGTATTTT.